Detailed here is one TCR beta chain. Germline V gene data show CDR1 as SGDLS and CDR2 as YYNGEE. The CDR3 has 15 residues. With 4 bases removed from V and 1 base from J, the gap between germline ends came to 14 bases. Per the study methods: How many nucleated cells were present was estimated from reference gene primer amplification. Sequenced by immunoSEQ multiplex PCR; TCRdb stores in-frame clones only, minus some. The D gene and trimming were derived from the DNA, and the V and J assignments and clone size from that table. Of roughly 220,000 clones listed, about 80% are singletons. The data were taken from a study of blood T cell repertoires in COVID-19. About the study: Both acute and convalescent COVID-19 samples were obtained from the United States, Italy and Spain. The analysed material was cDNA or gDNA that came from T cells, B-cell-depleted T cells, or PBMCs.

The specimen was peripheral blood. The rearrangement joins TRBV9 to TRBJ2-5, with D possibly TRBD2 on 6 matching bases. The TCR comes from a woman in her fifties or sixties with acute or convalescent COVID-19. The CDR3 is CASSPVGGRQETQYF. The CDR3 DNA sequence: TGTGCCAGCAGCCCAGTCGGGGGTCGCCAAGAGACCCAGTACTTC.